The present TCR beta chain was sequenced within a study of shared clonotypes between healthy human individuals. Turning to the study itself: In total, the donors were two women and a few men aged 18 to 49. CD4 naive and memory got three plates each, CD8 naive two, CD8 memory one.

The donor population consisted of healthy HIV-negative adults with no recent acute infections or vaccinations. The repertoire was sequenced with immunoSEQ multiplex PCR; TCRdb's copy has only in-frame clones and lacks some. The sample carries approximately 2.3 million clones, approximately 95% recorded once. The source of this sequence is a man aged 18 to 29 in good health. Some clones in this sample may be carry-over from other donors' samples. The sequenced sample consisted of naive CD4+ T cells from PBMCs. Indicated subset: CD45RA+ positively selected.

CDR3 sequence reads: CASSEPHTGELFF. As DNA, the CDR3 is TGTGCCAGCAGTGAACCACACACCGGGGAGCTGTTTTTT. The rearrangement joins TRBV25-1 to TRBJ2-2, with D unresolved. V lost 2 bases to trimming and J lost 3 bases, with 4 bases between them. The CDR3 extends over 13 amino acids. CDR1 is MGHDK and CDR2 is SYGVNS in the germline V gene. Combining the CDR3 with reference TRBV25-1 and TRBJ2-2 gives the whole variable domain EADIYQTPRYLVIGTGKKITLECSQTMGHDKMYWYQQDPGMELHLIHYSYGVNSTEKGDLSSESTVSRIRTEHFPLTLESARPSHTSQYLCASSEPHTGELFFGEGSRLTVL.